Listed below are T cell receptor beta chains from one sample, sequenced in a study of T cell responses to AZD1222 COVID-19 vaccine. The assay was immunoSEQ multiplex PCR, and TCRdb's table has in-frame clones only and misses some. The profile covers 120,000 or so clones, with nearly 90% appearing a single time and about 4.5% taken by the ten largest. Sequences were derived from peripheral blood, sampled on day 0 of AZD1222 vaccination. The source of these receptors is an adult in good health. Each CDR3 is given with its conserved first and last residue. Each record gives: V gene, D gene, CDR3 length, clone size, J gene, CDR3 protein. A D gene is named only where the DNA matches it firmly. Rows give clone size only sometimes, using once, few, many, or a class for an expanded clone.

>TRBV11-2|TRBD2|19|NA|TRBJ2-7
CASSFLRTSGGTGRDEQYF
>TRBV28|NA|15|NA|TRBJ1-1
CASLRRAGKETEAFF
>TRBV2|TRBD1|14|NA|TRBJ2-1
CASSRQGARNEQFF
>TRBV19|TRBD2|14|NA|TRBJ2-7
CASSLAGSSYEQYF
>TRBV28|NA|14|NA|TRBJ2-5
CASSSGQQQETQYF
>TRBV9|TRBD2|15|NA|TRBJ2-1
CASSKPGLAVGEQFF
>TRBV6-5|NA|14|NA|TRBJ1-6
CASSPRGFNSPLHF
>TRBV7-9|NA|13|NA|TRBJ2-2
CASSQTSTGELFF
>TRBV19|NA|14|NA|TRBJ1-1
CASSIGGPNTEAFF
>TRBV6-6|TRBD1|14|once|TRBJ1-4
CASSSGGEHEKLFF
>TRBV7-9|NA|14|NA|TRBJ1-1
CASSLAVLNTEAFF
>TRBV3-1/TRBV3-2|NA|16|NA|TRBJ2-7
CASSQVGTARFYEQYF
>TRBV6-1|NA|14|many|TRBJ1-5
CASSEGYSNQPQHF
>TRBV6-5|NA|13|NA|TRBJ1-2
CASSYPGDGGYTF
>TRBV9|NA|15|once|TRBJ1-1
CASSEQGIMNTEAFF
>TRBV1|NA|15|NA|TRBJ1-1
CTSSHTGTSNTEAFF
>TRBV12-3/TRBV12-4|NA|12|NA|TRBJ1-1
CASSLARGKSFF
>TRBV12-3/TRBV12-4|NA|13|NA|TRBJ2-2
CASSLGGTGELFF
>TRBV6-1|NA|15|NA|TRBJ1-6
CASSEIEINNSPLHF
>TRBV6-5|NA|12|NA|TRBJ1-1
CASSYAGSEAFF
>TRBV14|NA|16|NA|TRBJ1-2
CASSQKYPQGNYGYTF
>TRBV3-1/TRBV3-2|NA|14|NA|TRBJ1-2
CASSQMTGNYGYTF
>TRBV19|NA|14|NA|TRBJ1-5
CASHSGGVGQPQHF
>TRBV5-6|NA|16|few|TRBJ1-2
CASSFLSAGEHEGYTF
>TRBV6-1|NA|13|NA|TRBJ2-4
CASSEAGLNIQYF
>TRBV19|NA|10|NA|TRBJ2-1
CAAGRNEQFF
>TRBV19|NA|10|few|TRBJ2-1
CASGSNEQFF
>TRBV6-4|NA|13|NA|TRBJ2-7
CASSPGPYDEQYF
>TRBV15|TRBD1|15|NA|TRBJ1-5
CATSRDGQGNQPQHF
>TRBV7-9|TRBD1|13|NA|TRBJ1-2
CASSQGQVYGYTF
>TRBV12-3/TRBV12-4|NA|11|NA|TRBJ2-1
CASSLSYEQFF
>TRBV7-2|TRBD2|16|NA|TRBJ2-5
CASSTGLAGLSETQYF
>TRBV11-2|NA|13|NA|TRBJ2-7
CASSYPGEGEQYF
>TRBV7-9|TRBD2|14|NA|TRBJ2-7
CASRDSGSSYEQYF
>TRBV11-2|TRBD1|16|once|TRBJ1-1
CASTRRDRGMNTEAFF
>TRBV18|NA|16|NA|TRBJ1-4
CASSPAFGNDYEKLFF
>TRBV6-5|NA|13|NA|TRBJ1-6
CASSYRDNSPLHF
>TRBV18|NA|13|NA|TRBJ1-1
CASSGGANTEAFF
>TRBV28|TRBD1|12|NA|TRBJ2-3
CASSSGQRTQYF
>TRBV19|NA|14|NA|TRBJ2-1
CASSIRGPYNEQFF
>TRBV11-2|NA|15|NA|TRBJ1-3
CASSSVRGSGNTIYF
>TRBV28|NA|18|NA|TRBJ1-6
CASSLIGGMSSYNSPLHF
>TRBV18|NA|14|NA|TRBJ1-1
CASSPGHLNTEAFF
>TRBV30|TRBD1|13|once|TRBJ1-1
CAWSAQGVGEAFF
>TRBV5-4|NA|13|NA|TRBJ2-7
CASSLVPGNEQYF
>TRBV6-5|NA|13|NA|TRBJ1-1
CASSYLVNTEAFF
>TRBV19|NA|15|NA|TRBJ1-3
CASSARGSSGNTIYF
>TRBV6-1|NA|16|once|TRBJ1-2
CASSDRVPTGSNGYTF